This note documents a single TCR beta chain sequence. This clone was counted between two and nine times. It lacks a known antigen. No much larger clone is present one base from it, and per-base qualities are unavailable. The data are from a study of beta chain features in type 1 diabetes (dated by TCRdb to 2016 to 2019). At the level of the whole study: No differences in mean age, gender distribution, total cell number or subset yield were found between patients and healthy donors. In the study, TCRB repertoires of sorted circulating CD4+ T cell subsets from recently diagnosed type 1 diabetes patients were compared with those of matched healthy donors. Whereas all 30 or so donors provided naive and central memory subsets, regulatory and stem cell-like memory subsets were isolated from just 8 patients and roughly eight healthy donors. A total of 107,917,701 sorted cells were examined across all samples, and the number of cells per subset was strongly correlated with RNA yield.

The High Capacity cDNA Reverse Transcription Kit was used to reverse transcribe all of the isolated RNA, meaning that expressed TCRB transcripts were what got sequenced. Deep immunoSEQ sequencing was applied to naive, central memory and regulatory T cell samples, giving an average of roughly 3.5 million total reads per sample. Sorted cells were lysed in RLT buffer, and RNA was extracted using DNase-treated RNeasy Micro or Mini kits according to cell number. Each cell subset was processed on its own to prevent cross-contamination, while patient and healthy donor samples were processed together. The immunoSEQ multiplex PCR was used to amplify TCRB sequences from cDNA, generating 87-bp fragments that spanned the CDR3 region. Sequencing of the amplicons was done on the Illumina HiSeq platform. As for the authors' bioinformatics: Synthetic template baselines were used to correct PCR bias computationally, reads within Hamming distance 2 were collapsed, and singletons that could not be merged were discarded. Reads were aligned against IMGT so that V, D and J genes, CDR3 length and insertions or deletions at six rearrangement sites could be assigned. Within each subset, clonotype counts were normalized to the number of sorted cells before true diversity and Gini coefficients were calculated with the tcR R package. Repertoire sharing was quantified using the overlap coefficient calculated on TCRB nucleotide sequences. This immuneACCESS table, as held by TCRdb, lists in-frame sequences with V and J called but not all clones. Of the missing ones, under half trace to an unresolved V gene in checked studies; the others have no known cause. For V, J and clone size, that table is used; D and trimming come from the DNA. A total of about 340,000 clones appear in this sample, roughly a tenth of them only once. More than 0.8% of the sample goes to the ten largest clones.

On the study overall, not on this receptor specifically: Naive, central memory and regulatory TCRB repertoires appeared to be more similar among patients than among healthy donors. At VDJ recombination sites, type 1 diabetes patients had fewer insertions and more deleted nucleotides, which implies abnormalities in thymic rearrangement. Because small numbers of individuals were included in the HLA sub-analyses, any influence of HLA type on TCRB rearrangement was left unresolved. A moderate but significant shortening of TCRB CDR3 length was observed in type 1 diabetes patients in all four CD4+ subsets. Shorter templates might have been favored by PCR, but patient and control samples were amplified and corrected together, so both groups would have been affected equally by any skew. Because cDNA rather than genomic DNA was sequenced, highly expressing activated cells could have been over-represented, although no difference in activation and CD3 levels was found between groups.

Each donor gave one peripheral blood draw, averaging approximately 110 mL, which was collected into heparinised tubes. A BD FACSAria II and a panel including CD45RO, CCR7, CD25, CD127, CD95 and CD27 were used to sort naive, central memory, regulatory and stem cell-like memory CD4+ T cells. Every sorted population had a purity above 95%. Right away, PBMCs were isolated by Lymphoprep density gradient centrifugation and were stained directly, with no culture step. So that batch effects would be minimized, each experiment stained and sorted samples in pairs, pairing one healthy donor with one patient. For this chain, trimming is 5 bases at the V end and 4 bases at the J end, and the number of junction bases without a gene match is 3. From a lookup of the germline V gene, CDR1 and CDR2 are SGHTA and FQGNSA. From cysteine to phenylalanine, the CDR3 is 14 amino acids long. Kept here is only the CDR3 DNA, which spans 42 bases and is read in frame from base 1.

The V gene is TRBV7-2 and the J gene is TRBJ1-4; TRBD1 fits 8 bases in the junction. This clonotype was sampled from a man between 25 and 39 years old with type 1 diabetes. The material sequenced was central memory CD4+ T cells from blood. The sequenced DNA is TGTGCCAGCAGCCCGGACAGGGTTAATGAAAAACTGTTTTTT. Its amino acids are CASSPDRVNEKLFF.